This T cell receptor beta chain was obtained from a study of T cells in Graves' hyperthyroidism and ophthalmopathy. Overall study: Upon initial diagnosis and before any treatment, peripheral blood was collected.

The table lists this clonotype with many counts. This CDR3 has 17 residues. V gave up 7 bases and J gave up 5 bases, with 23 bases separating them. Germline CDR1 and CDR2: MNHNS and SASEGT. Patients aged 18 to 65 had newly diagnosed hyperthyroidism of under 2 months' duration. Exclusion criteria comprised uncontrolled infection, other autoimmune disease, pregnancy or lactation. The CDR3 regions of TCR beta were amplified from RNA transcripts. RT-PCR in the first round (using the HTBI primer set) targeted the TCR CDR3. MiXCR, run by TCRdb on the multiplex PCR reads, gives a single entry per CDR3 protein. The data show hundreds of thousands of distinct CDR3 sequences, with about 18% seen just once and 3.5% to 4% held by the top ten.

Sequenced material: blood. This rearrangement joins TRBV6-1 to TRBJ2-2, with D possibly being TRBD1 (6 bases). The sequence was collected from a young woman with Graves' hyperthyroidism. The CDR3 nucleotides read TGTGCCAGCAAGCGGCGGGCAGGGGATGTACGAACCGGGGAGCTGTTTTTT. This sequence encodes CASKRRAGDVRTGELFF.